The entry that follows covers one T cell receptor (beta chain) sequence. TCRdb's copy holds only in-frame clones and misses some; the assay was immunoSEQ multiplex PCR. This table holds more than 85,000 clones, around 90% found once. The entry originates in a study of PD-L1 blockade in urothelial cancer. Overall study: Prior chemotherapy ranged from 0 to 3 regimens per patient. A median blood sample held 141,255 T cells and approximately 84,000 unique TCRs.

Locally advanced or metastatic urothelial carcinoma affected the patients. CDR1 SGHAT and CDR2 FQNNGV come from the germline V gene. Trimming left V 5 bases short and J 0 bases short, with 10 bases between. The CDR3 is 15 residues long. This receptor was obtained from a woman at least 80 years old with urothelial cancer. The chain uses TRBV11-2 and TRBJ1-4; D is possibly TRBD1 (6 bases). The material was PBMCs, obtained around atezolizumab (anti-PD-L1) treatment. CDR3: CASSKGGTTNEKLFF. For the CDR3, the DNA is TGTGCCAGCAGCAAGGGGGGGACAACTAATGAAAAACTGTTTTTT. Variable domain in full (rest from reference TRBV11-2 and TRBJ1-4): EAGVAQSPRYKIIEKRQSVAFWCNPISGHATLYWYQQILGQGPKLLIQFQNNGVVDDSQLPKDRFSAERLKGVDSTLKIQPAKLEDSAVYLCASSKGGTTNEKLFFGSGTQLSVL.